This T cell receptor (beta chain) appears in the sequencing data of a study of CXCR3-negative and CXCR3-positive naive CD8 T cells. The germline V gene encodes CDR1 SQVTM and CDR2 ANQGSEA. The CDR3 covers 15 residues. 5' RACE with UMI labels generated the TRB cDNA libraries. TCRdb reworked the 5' RACE reads into one entry per CDR3 protein, no DNA. Its clone listing holds around 95,000 distinct CDR3 sequences. A word on this clonotype: The antigen remains undetermined.

Regarding the study as a whole: Greater hydrophobicity was found in TRB CDR3s of CXCR3-positive naive cells than of CXCR3-negative naive cells.

The sequencing sample was made of naive CXCR3+ CD8+ T cells from blood. Subset denoted: CD45RO-CCR7+CD27+CD95- naive CD8+ T cells expressing CXCR3 (TNR3+). This TCR came from a human donor in good health. Some clones in this sample may be carry-over from other donors' samples. This chain links TRBV29-1 with TRBJ2-7; TCRdb calls TRBD1, which cannot be checked without DNA. The CDR3 sequence is CSVEGPGQGAYEQYF.